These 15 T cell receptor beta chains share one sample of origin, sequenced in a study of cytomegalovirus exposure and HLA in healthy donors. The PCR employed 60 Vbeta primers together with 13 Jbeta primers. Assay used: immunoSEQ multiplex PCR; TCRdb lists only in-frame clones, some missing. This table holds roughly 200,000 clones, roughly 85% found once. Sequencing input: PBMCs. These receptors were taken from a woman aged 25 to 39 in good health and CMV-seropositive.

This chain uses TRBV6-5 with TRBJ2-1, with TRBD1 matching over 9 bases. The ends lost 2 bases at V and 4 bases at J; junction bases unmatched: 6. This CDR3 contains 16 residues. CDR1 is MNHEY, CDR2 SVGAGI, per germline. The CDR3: CASSYAGTGKYNEQFF. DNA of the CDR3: TGTGCCAGCAGTTACGCAGGGACAGGGAAATACAATGAGCAGTTCTTC.

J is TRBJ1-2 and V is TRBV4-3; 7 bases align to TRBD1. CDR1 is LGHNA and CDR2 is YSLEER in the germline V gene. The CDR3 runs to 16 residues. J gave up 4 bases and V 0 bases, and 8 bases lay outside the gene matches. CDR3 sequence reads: CASSQDPPGQTYGYTF. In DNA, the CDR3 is TGCGCCAGCAGCCAAGATCCACCGGGACAGACCTATGGCTACACCTTC.

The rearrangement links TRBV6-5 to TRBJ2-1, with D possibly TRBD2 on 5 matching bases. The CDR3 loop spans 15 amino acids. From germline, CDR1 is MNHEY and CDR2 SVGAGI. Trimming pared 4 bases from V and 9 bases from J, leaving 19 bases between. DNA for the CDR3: TGTGCCAGCAGTTCTCCGGGATCCCGGAAGAGTGAGCAGTTCTTC. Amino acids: CASSSPGSRKSEQFF.

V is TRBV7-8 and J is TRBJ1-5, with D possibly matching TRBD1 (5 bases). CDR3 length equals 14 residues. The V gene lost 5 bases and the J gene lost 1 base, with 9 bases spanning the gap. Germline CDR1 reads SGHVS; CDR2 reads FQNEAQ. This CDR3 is CASSGPGSNQPQHF. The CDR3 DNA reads TGTGCCAGCAGCGGTCCAGGGAGCAATCAGCCCCAGCATTTT.

The CDR3 coding sequence is TGTGCCAGCAGTTTCCAACCAGGAGGGCCCTCCAATCAGCCCCAGCATTTT. This encodes CASSFQPGGPSNQPQHF. V usage is TRBV28 and J usage is TRBJ1-5; D is ambiguous. This CDR3 contains 17 residues. Trimming cost V 3 bases and J 3 bases, with 18 bases left between them. From germline, CDR1 is MDHEN and CDR2 SYDVKM.

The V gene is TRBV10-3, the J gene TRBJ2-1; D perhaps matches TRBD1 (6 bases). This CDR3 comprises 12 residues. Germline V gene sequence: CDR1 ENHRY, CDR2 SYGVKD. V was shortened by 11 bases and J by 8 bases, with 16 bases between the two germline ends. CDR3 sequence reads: CAVRDTVDEQFF. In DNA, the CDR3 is TGTGCCGTCCGGGACACAGTCGATGAGCAGTTCTTC.

The CDR3, as DNA: TGTGCCACCAGCAGAGGGGTAAGGGGCGAGCAGTACTTC. Translation: CATSRGVRGEQYF. The gene calls are TRBV15 and TRBJ2-7; TRBD1 is a possible D gene (5 bases). This CDR3 spans 13 amino acids. The ends were cut back, 1 base at V and 6 bases at J, with 10 bases in the middle. Germline V gene data show CDR1 as LNHNV and CDR2 as YYDKDF (reference sequence).

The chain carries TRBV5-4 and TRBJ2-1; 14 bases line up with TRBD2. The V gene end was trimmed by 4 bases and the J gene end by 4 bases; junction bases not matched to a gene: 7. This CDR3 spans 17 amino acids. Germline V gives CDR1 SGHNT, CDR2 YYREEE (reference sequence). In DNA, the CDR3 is TGTGCCAGCAGCCCTGGGACTAGCGGGGGACTTTACAATGAGCAGTTCTTC. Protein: CASSPGTSGGLYNEQFF. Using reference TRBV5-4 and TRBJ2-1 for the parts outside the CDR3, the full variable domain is ETGVTQSPTHLIKTRGQQVTLRCSSQSGHNTVSWYQQALGQGPQFIFQYYREEENGRGNFPPRFSGLQFPNYSSELNVNALELDDSALYLCASSPGTSGGLYNEQFFGPGTRLTVL.

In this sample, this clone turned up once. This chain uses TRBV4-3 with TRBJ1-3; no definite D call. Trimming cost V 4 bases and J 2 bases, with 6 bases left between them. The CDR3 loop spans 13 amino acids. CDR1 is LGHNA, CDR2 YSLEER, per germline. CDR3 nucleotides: TGCGCCAGCAGCCCCCAGGCTGGAAACACCATATATTTT. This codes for CASSPQAGNTIYF.

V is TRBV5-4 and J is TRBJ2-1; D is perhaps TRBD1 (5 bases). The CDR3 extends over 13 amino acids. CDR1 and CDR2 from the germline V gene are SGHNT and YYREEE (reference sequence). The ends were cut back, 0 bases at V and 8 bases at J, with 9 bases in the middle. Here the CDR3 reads CASSLAGNDEQFF. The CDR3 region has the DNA TGTGCCAGCAGCTTGGCAGGGAACGATGAGCAGTTCTTC.

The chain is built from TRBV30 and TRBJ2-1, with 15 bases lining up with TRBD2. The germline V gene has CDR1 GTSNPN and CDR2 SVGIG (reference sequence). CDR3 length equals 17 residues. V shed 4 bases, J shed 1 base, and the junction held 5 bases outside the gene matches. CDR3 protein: CAWKGLAGGSSYNEQFF. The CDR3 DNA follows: TGTGCCTGGAAAGGACTAGCGGGAGGGAGTTCCTACAATGAGCAGTTCTTC. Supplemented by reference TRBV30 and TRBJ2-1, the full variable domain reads SQTIHQWPATLVQPVGSPLSLECTVEGTSNPNLYWYRQAAGRGLQLLFYSVGIGQISSEVPQNLSASRPQDRQFILSSKKLLLSDSGFYLCAWKGLAGGSSYNEQFFGPGTRLTVL.

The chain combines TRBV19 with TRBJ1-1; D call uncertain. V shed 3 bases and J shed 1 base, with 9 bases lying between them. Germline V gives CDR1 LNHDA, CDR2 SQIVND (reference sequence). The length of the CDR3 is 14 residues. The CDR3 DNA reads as TGTGCCAGTAGTATTCCCAGAACGAACACTGAAGCTTTCTTT. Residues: CASSIPRTNTEAFF.

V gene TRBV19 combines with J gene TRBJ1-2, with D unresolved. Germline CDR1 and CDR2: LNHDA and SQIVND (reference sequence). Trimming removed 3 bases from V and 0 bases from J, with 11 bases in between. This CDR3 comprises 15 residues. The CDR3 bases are TGTGCCAGTAGTATTTCCTTCGCGACTAACTATGGCTACACCTTC. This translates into CASSISFATNYGYTF.

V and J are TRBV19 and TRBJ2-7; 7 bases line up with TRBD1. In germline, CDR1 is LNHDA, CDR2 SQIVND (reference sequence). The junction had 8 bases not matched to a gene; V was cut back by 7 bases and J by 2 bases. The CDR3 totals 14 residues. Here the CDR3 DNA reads TGTGCCAGTACCCCGGGTCAGGGGGCCTACGAGCAGTACTTC. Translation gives CASTPGQGAYEQYF.

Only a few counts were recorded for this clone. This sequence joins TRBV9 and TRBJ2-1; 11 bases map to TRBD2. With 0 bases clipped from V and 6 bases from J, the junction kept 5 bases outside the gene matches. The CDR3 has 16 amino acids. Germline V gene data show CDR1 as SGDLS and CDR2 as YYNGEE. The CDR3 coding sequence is TGTGCCAGCAGCGTAGCGGATAGCGGGGGGGCCAATGAGCAGTTCTTC. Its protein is CASSVADSGGANEQFF.